This TCR beta chain is from a study of post-analysis software for immune sequencing data. Study-wide findings and caveats: The F measure placed samples prepared in the same batch into strongly shared clusters. About 5 TRBV segments (TRBV5-6, TRBV5-1 and TRBV20-1 among them) occurred more frequently in patients than in controls. Controls had significantly higher normalized Chao1 diversity than multiple sclerosis patients.

Unique molecular identifiers had been added to the TCR beta cDNA libraries. A single record per CDR3 protein comes from TCRdb applying MiXCR to the PCR reads. The repertoire holds hundreds of thousands of distinct CDR3 sequences, with 44% as singletons. Concerning this clonotype: Its antigen remains unidentified.

The CDR3 extends over 14 amino acids. Germline V gene data show CDR1 as DFQATT and CDR2 as SNEGSKA (reference sequence). Trimming cost V 5 bases and J 11 bases, with 24 bases left between them. The sequence was collected from a girl under 18 with multiple sclerosis. This chain joins TRBV20-1 and TRBJ1-1, with D possibly TRBD1 on 6 matching bases. The sample was blood. The CDR3 is CSAPDRGGPGLAFF. The CDR3, as DNA: TGCAGTGCTCCAGACCGGGGGGGCCCCGGTTTGGCTTTCTTT.